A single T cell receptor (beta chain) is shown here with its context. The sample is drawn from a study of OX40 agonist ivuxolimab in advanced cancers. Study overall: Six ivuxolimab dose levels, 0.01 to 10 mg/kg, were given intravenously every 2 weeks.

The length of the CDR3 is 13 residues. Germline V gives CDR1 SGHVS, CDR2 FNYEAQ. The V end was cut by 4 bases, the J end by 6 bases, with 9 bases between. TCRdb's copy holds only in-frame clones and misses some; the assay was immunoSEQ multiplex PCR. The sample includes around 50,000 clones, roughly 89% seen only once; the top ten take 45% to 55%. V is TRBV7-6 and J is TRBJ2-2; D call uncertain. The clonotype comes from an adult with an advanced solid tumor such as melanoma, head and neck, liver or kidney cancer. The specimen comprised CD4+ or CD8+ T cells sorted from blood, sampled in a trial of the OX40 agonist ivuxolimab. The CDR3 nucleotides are TGTGCCAGCAGCTCTGACGTGGCCGGGGAGCTGTTTTTT. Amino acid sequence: CASSSDVAGELFF.